This T cell receptor beta chain was observed in a study of neoadjuvant anti-PD-1 for oral cavity cancer (dated by TCRdb to about 2021). About the full investigation: Three to four biweekly doses of nivolumab at 3 mg/kg were mostly administered to patients before curative-intent surgical resection. There were roughly 13 patients in the parent correlative cohort, and the response rate was less than 40%. Under RECIST 1.1, patients with complete response, partial response or stable disease were classed as responders, and patients with progression were classed as non-responders. Patients who did not progress were given a fourth nivolumab dose at about day 43 and had definitive surgical resection on days 50-56.

General study outcomes and caveats: Larger post-treatment sizes of preexisting intratumoral clones correlated with greater tumor shrinkage, suggesting expansion of preexisting clones contributed to response. Higher pretreatment blood TCRbeta clonality and lower post-treatment tumor TCRbeta clonality were correlated with higher pretreatment blood Treg/Th17 ratios. The TCR analyses had only three patients in each response group, and the authors called for validation in larger cohorts.

About this clone itself: No antigen is known for it. No base-level quality is on record; no much larger clone is a single base apart.

Tumor libraries used mostly 4.8 ug of input genomic DNA for survey sequencing, with two replicates per sample. The immunoSEQ hsTCRbeta kit was used to prepare TCRbeta libraries, following the manufacturer's instructions. Sequencing of the completed libraries took place using an Illumina NovaSeq 6000 S4 flow cell after they had been pooled to around 3.3 nM. The published analysis was carried out like this. The immunoSEQ Analyzer handled quality control and preprocessing of the raw data. The analysis was restricted to productive rearrangements, with each unique CDR3 amino acid sequence defining a clonotype. Repertoire clonality was estimated as the Gini-Simpson index, which was calculated using the R package tcR. Gini indices were compared with Student's t test, and associations with tumor size change were assessed by Pearson correlation. Here the immuneACCESS table is served through TCRdb, limited to in-frame sequences with V and J called. Missing clones are a known gap in these copies; in checked studies unresolved V genes cover under half, and the rest lacks a known reason. The DNA gave D and trimming, while V, J and clone size come from that table. Here the sample has 40,000 or so clones; approximately 40% occur a single time. Approximately 15% of the sample is held by the ten biggest clonotypes.

The CDR3 sequence holds 17 residues, the cysteine and phenylalanine included. CDR3 DNA only is kept here, 51 bases in frame from base 1. Trimming takes 3 bases from V and 2 bases from J, and the germline ends sit 16 bases apart. CDR1 and CDR2 (SGHAT, FQNNGV) derive from the germline V gene. Explained via the paper, the time point label denotes: after neoadjuvant nivolumab, at surgical resection. Patients had been newly diagnosed with stage II-IVA oral cavity squamous cell carcinoma, and no prior systemic or radiation treatment had been given to the patients. Everyone in the cohort had locally advanced, HPV-negative oral cavity squamous cell carcinoma. Samples were obtained from a longitudinal correlative study of a single-arm phase II trial of neoadjuvant nivolumab in oral cavity squamous cell carcinoma. Subject-matched pre- and post-treatment PBMCs and tumors from three responders and three non-responders were subjected to genomic DNA-based TCRbeta sequencing. For tumor tissue, genomic DNA extraction relied on the Maxwell RSC DNA from Tissue kit.

This TCR came from a person aged 35 to 85 with oral cavity squamous cell carcinoma. The input for sequencing was tumor tissue, taken after nivolumab (anti-PD-1) treatment. The rearranged segments are TRBV11-2 and TRBJ2-2; the D gene is possibly TRBD1 or TRBD2, each agreeing over 6 bases. The sequenced DNA: TGTGCCAGCAGCTTGTTTAAAGGGGGGTCTAACACCGGGGAGCTGTTTTTT. It translates to CASSLFKGGSNTGELFF.